This TCR beta chain comes out of a study of tumor-infiltrating lymphocytes in primary liver carcinoma. A constant-region primer served to make TCR beta cDNA from roughly 480 ng total RNA. Libraries of TCR beta came from three nested multiplex PCR rounds with slightly modified ARM-PCR. MiXCR, run by TCRdb on the multiplex PCR reads, gives a single entry per CDR3 protein. The sample contains some 87,000 distinct CDR3 sequences, 65% to 70% of which appear only once. Overall study results and limits: Tumors significantly exceeded blood in top-250-clone fraction (p = 0.039). Paired tumor-adjacent and tumor-blood samples overlapped less than tumor region pairs did.

From roughly 20-30 mg of unsorted bulk tissue, DNA and RNA were co-extracted together. This clonotype was observed a few times. As yet, its antigen is unknown. Specimen: tumor-adjacent normal liver tissue. This receptor was obtained from a middle-aged man with primary liver carcinoma and hepatitis B virus infection.

CDR3 sequence reads: CASSLTHHRGETQYF. CDR3 nucleotides: TGTGCCAGTAGTCTTACACATCACAGGGGAGAGACCCAGTACTTC. The rearrangement uses TRBV19 and TRBJ2-5, with 7 bases that match TRBD1. Germline V CDR1 and CDR2: LNHDA, SQIVND (reference sequence). V shed 5 bases and J 4 bases; nucleotides not matched to a gene: 10. The CDR3 spans 15 residues.